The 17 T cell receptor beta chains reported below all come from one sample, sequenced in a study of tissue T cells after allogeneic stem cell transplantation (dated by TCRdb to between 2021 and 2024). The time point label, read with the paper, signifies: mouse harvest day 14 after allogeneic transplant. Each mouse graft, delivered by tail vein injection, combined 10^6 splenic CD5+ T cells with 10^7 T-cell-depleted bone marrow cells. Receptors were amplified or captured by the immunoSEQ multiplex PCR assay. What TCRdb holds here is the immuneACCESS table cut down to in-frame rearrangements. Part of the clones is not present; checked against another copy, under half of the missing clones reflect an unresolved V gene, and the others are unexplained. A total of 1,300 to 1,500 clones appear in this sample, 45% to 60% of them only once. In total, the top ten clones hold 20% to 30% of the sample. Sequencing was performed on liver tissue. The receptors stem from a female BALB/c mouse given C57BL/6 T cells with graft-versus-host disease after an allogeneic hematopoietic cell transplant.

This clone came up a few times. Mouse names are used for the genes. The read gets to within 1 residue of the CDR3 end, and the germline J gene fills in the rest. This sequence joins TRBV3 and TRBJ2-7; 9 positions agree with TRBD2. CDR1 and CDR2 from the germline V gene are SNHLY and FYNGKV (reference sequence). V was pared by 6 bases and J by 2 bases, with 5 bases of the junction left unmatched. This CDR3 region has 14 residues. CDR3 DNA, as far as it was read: TGTGCCAGCAGGCCCTGGGGGGGGACCTATGAACAGTAC. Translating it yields CASRPWGGTYEQY. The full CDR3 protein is CASRPWGGTYEQYF.

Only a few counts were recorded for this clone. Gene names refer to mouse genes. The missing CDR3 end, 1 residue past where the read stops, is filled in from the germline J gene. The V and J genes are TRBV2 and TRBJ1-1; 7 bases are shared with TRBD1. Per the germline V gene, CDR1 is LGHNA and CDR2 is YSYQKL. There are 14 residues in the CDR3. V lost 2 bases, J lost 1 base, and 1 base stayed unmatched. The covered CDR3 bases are TGTGCCAGCAGCCAACAGGGGGGGAACACAGAAGTCTTC. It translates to CASSQQGGNTEVF. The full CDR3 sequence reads CASSQQGGNTEVFF.

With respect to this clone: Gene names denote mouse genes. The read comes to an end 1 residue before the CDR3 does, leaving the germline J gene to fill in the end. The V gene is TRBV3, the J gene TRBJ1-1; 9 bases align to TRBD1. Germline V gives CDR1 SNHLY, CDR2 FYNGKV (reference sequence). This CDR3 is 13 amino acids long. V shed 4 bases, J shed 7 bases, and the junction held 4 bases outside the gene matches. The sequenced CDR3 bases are TGTGCCAGCAGCTGGGGGACAGGGAGAGAAGTCTTC. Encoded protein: CASSWGTGREVF. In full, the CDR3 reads CASSWGTGREVFF.

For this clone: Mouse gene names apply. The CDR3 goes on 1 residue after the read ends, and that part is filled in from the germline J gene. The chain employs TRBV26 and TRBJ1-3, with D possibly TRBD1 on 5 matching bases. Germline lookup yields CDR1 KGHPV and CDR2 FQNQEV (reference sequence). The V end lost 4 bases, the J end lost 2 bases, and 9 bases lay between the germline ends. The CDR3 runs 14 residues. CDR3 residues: CASSRGVTGNTLYF. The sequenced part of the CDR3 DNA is TGTGCCAGCAGTCGGGGGGTGACTGGAAATACGCTCTAT.

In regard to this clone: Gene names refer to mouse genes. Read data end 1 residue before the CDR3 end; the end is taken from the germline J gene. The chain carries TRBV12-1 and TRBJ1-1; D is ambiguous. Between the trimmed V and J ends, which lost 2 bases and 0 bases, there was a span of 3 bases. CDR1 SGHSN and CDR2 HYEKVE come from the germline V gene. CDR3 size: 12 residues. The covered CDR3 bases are TGTGCCAGCTCTCGACAGAACACAGAAGTCTTC. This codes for CASSRQNTEVF. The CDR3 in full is CASSRQNTEVFF.

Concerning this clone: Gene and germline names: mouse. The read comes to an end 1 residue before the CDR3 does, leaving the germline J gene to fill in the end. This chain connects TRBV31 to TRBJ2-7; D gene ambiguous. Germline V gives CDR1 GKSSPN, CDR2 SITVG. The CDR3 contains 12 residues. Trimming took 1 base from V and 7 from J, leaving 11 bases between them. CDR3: CAWSPAGGEQYF. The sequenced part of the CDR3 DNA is TGTGCCTGGAGTCCCGCAGGAGGGGAACAGTAC.

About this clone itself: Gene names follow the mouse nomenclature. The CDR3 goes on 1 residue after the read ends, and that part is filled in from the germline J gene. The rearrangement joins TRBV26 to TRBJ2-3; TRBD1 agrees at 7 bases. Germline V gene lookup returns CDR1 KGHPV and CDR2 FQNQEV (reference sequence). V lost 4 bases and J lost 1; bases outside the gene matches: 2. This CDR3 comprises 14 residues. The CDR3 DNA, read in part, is TGTGCCAGCAGTCACAGGGGAGGTGCAGAAACGCTGTAT. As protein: CASSHRGGAETLY. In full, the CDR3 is CASSHRGGAETLYF.

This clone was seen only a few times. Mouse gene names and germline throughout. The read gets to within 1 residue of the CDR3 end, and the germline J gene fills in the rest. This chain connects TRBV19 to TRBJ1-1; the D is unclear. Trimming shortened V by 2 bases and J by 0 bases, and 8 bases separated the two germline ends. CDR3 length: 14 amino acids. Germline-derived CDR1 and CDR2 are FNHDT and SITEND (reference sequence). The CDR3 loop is CASSIPRSNTEVFF. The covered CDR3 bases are TGTGCCAGCAGTATTCCCAGATCAAACACAGAAGTCTTC.

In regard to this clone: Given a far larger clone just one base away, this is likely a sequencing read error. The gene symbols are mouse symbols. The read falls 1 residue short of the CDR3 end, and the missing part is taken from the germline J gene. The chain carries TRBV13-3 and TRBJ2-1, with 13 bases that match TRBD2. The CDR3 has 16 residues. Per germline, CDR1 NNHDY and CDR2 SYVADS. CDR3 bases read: TGTGCCCGCAGCCCCGGACTGGGGGGGCGAGGTGCTGAGCAGTTC. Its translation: CARSPGLGGRGAEQF. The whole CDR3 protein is CARSPGLGGRGAEQFF.

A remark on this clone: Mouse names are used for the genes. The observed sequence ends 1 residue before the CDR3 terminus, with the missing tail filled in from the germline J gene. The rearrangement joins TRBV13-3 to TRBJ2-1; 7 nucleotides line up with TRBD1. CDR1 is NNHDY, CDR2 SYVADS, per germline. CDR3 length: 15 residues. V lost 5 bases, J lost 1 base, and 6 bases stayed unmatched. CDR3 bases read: TGTGCCAGCAGCGCCTCGGACAGGAACTATGCTGAGCAGTTC. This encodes CASSASDRNYAEQF. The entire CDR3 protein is CASSASDRNYAEQFF.

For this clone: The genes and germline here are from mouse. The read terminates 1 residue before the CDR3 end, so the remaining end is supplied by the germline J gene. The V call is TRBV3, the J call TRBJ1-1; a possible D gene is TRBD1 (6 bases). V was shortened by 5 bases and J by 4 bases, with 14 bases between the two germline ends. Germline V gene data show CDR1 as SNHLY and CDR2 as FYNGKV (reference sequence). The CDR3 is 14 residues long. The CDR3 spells CASSVRGGGTEVFF. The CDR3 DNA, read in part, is TGTGCCAGCAGCGTCAGGGGAGGAGGCACAGAAGTCTTC. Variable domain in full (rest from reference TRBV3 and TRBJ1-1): GPKVLQIPSHQIIDMGQMVTLNCDPVSNHLYFYWYKQILGQQMEFLVNFYNGKVMEKSKLFKDQFSVERPDGSYFTLKIQPTALEDSAVYFCASSVRGGGTEVFFGKGTRLTVV.

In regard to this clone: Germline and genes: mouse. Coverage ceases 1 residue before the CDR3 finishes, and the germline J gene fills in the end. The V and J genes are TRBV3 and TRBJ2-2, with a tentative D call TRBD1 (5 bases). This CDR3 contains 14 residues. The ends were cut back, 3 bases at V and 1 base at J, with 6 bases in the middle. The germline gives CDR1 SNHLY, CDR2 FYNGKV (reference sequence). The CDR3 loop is CASSFGQNTGQLYF. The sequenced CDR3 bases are TGTGCCAGCAGCTTTGGACAAAACACCGGGCAGCTCTAC. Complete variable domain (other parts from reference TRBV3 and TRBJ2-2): GPKVLQIPSHQIIDMGQMVTLNCDPVSNHLYFYWYKQILGQQMEFLVNFYNGKVMEKSKLFKDQFSVERPDGSYFTLKIQPTALEDSAVYFCASSFGQNTGQLYFGEGSKLTVL.

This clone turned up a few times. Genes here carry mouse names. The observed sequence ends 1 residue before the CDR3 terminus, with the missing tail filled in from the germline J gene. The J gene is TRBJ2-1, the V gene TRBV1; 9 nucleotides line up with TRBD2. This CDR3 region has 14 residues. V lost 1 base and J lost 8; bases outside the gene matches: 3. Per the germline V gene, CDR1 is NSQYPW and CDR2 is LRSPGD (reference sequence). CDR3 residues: CTCSAVGGRSEQFF. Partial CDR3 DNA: TGCACCTGCAGTGCAGTGGGGGGGCGCTCTGAGCAGTTC.

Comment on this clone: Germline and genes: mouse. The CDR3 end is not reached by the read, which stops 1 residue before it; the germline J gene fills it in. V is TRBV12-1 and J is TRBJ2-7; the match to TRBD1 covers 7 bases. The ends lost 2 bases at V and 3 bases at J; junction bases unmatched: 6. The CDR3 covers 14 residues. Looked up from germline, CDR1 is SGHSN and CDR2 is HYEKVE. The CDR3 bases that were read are TGTGCCAGCTCTCCGACAGGGAGATTCTATGAACAGTAC. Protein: CASSPTGRFYEQY. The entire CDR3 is CASSPTGRFYEQYF. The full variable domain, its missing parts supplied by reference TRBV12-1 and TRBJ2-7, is DSGVVQSPRHIIKEKGGRSVLTCIPISGHSNVVWYQQTLGKELKFLIQHYEKVERDKGFLPSRFSVQQFDDYHSEMNMSALELEDSAMYFCASSPTGRFYEQYFGPGTRLTVL.

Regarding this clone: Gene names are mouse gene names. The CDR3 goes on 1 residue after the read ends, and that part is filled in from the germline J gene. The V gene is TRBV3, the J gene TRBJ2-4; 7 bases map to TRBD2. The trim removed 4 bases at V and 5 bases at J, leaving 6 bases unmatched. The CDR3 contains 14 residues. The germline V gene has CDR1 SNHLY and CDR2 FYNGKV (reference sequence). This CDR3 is CASSSSGGGNTLYF. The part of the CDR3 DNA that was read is TGTGCCAGCAGCTCCTCGGGGGGGGGAAACACCTTGTAC.

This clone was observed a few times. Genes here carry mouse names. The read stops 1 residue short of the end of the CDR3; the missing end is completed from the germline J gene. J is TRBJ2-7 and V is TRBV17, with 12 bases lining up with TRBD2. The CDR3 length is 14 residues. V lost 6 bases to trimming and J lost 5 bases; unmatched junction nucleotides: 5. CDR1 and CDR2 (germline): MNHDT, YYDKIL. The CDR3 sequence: CASRVRDWGDEQYF. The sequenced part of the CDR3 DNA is TGTGCTAGCAGAGTCCGGGACTGGGGGGATGAACAGTAC. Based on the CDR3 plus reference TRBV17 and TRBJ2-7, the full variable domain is DTTVKQNPRYKLARVGKPVNLICSQTMNHDTMYWYQKKPNQAPKLLLFYYDKILNREADTFEKFQSSRPNNSFCSLYIGSAGLEYSAMYLCASRVRDWGDEQYFGPGTRLTVL.

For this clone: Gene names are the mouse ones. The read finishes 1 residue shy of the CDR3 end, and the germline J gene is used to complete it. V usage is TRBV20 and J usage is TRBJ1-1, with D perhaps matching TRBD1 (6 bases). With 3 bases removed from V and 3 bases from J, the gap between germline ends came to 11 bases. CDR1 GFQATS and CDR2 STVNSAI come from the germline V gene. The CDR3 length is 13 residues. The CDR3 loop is CGARIRGDTEVFF. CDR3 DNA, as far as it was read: TGTGGTGCTAGAATCAGGGGCGACACAGAAGTCTTC.